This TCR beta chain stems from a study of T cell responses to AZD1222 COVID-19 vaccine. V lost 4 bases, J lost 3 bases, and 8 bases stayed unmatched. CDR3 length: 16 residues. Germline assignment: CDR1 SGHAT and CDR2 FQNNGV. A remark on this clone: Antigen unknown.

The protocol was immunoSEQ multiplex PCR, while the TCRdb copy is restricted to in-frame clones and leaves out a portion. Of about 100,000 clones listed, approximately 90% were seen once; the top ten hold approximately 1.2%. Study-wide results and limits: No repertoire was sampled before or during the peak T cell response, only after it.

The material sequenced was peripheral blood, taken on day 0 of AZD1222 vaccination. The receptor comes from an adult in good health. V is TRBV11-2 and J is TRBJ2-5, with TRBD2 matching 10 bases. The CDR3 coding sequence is TGTGCCAGCAGCTCCTGGGCTAGCGGGGGTAAAGAGACCCAGTACTTC. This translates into CASSSWASGGKETQYF.